The entry below describes one T cell receptor beta chain. The sample belongs to a study of blood T cell repertoires in COVID-19. About the research overall: COVID-19 samples collected from the United States, Italy and Spain covered acute and convalescent phases. T cells, B-cell-depleted T cells, or PBMCs supplied cDNA or gDNA.

Original processing notes: Amplification of reference gene primers provided the estimated nucleated cell counts. Clones were sequenced by immunoSEQ multiplex PCR, and TCRdb holds only the in-frame ones, with some missing. From that table come the V and J calls and clone size; the DNA was used to work out D and trimming. The sample carries over 10,000 clones, 60% to 85% recorded once. Germline V gene lookup returns CDR1 LGHDT and CDR2 YNNKEL (reference sequence). The CDR3 loop spans 14 amino acids. V was trimmed by 6 bases and J by 8 bases, leaving 19 bases between them. Sequenced sample: peripheral blood. The receptor's source is a man in his sixties with COVID-19, enrolled during active disease. J is TRBJ1-2 and V is TRBV3-1 (or the pseudogene TRBV3-2), with D tentatively TRBD1 (6 bases). Written as DNA, the CDR3 is TGTGCCAGCAGACAAAGACAGGACTCGGGCGGCTACACCTTC. As protein: CASRQRQDSGGYTF.